Only a few counts were recorded for the clone carrying this T cell receptor (beta chain). What it recognizes is unknown. V dropped 1 base and J dropped 3 bases, with 7 bases sitting between them. The CDR3 is 13 amino acids. Germline V gives CDR1 SGHDN, CDR2 FVKESK. The data are from a study of identical twins. General study findings and limits: Excess sharing between twins was weaker in beta out-of-frame sequences. Insertions were fewer in abundant cord blood beta clonotypes, whereas memory repertoires showed none of this pattern.

Via MiXCR, TCRdb re-called the 5' RACE reads, giving one row per CDR3 protein. The sample has roughly 350,000 distinct CDR3 sequences, more than 9% seen once; the top ten hold more than 6%. This sample was also put to use in a study of yellow fever vaccine responses in identical twins.

Material: CD8+ T cells sorted from blood. V and J are TRBV14 and TRBJ2-7; D possibly corresponds to TRBD1 (5 bases). This TCR derives from a woman between 18 and 29 years old in good health. The CDR3: CASSQGGHYEQYF. CDR3 bases: TGTGCCAGCAGCCAAGGCGGACACTACGAGCAGTACTTC.